This T cell receptor (beta chain) was captured by sequencing in a study of cytomegalovirus exposure and HLA in healthy donors. The CDR3 extends over 16 amino acids. V lost 0 bases and J lost 8; bases outside the gene matches: 9. Germline V CDR1 and CDR2: LGHNA, YNFKEQ. Study outcomes and limitations: The authors assumed roughly uniform sequencing depth across donors for presence/absence analyses. It was reported that TCR beta sequences correctly inferred the HLA-A and HLA-B alleles for most subjects. Available immune exposure information was restricted to CMV serostatus only. A later analysis found TCR association rates differed by HLA locus, highest for DRB1 and lowest for HLA-C.

On this clone: Antigen unknown.

Vbeta (60) and Jbeta (13) primers were used in the PCR. Using immunoSEQ multiplex PCR, the repertoire was profiled, and TCRdb retains in-frame clones only, with some absent. Among 77,000 or so clones listed, about four fifths were seen once. This chain links TRBV4-2 with TRBJ2-1; TRBD2 aligns across 8 bases. The specimen was PBMCs. This clonotype was obtained from a man aged 40-50 years in good health and CMV-seronegative. CDR3 sequence: CASSQDSLAGTYEQFF. CDR3 coding DNA: TGTGCCAGCAGCCAAGATAGCCTAGCGGGTACCTATGAGCAGTTCTTC.